The 19 T cell receptor beta chains given below trace back to one sample, sequenced in a study of blood T cell repertoires in COVID-19. TCRdb's copy holds only in-frame clones and misses some; the assay was immunoSEQ multiplex PCR. The sample has a few hundred thousand clones; 75% to 85% are singletons. Sequencing was carried out using peripheral blood. The receptors shown here come from a woman aged 40-49 years who had recovered from COVID-19.

This sequence joins TRBV19 and TRBJ1-2, with 7 bases aligning to TRBD1. The germline gives CDR1 LNHDA, CDR2 SQIVND (reference sequence). Trimming took 6 bases from V and 2 from J; bases not matched to a gene: 0. There are 12 residues in the CDR3. Here the CDR3 reads CASRGQNYGYTF. CDR3 in DNA: TGTGCCAGTAGGGGACAGAACTATGGCTACACCTTC.

CDR3 protein: CASSHELSSYEQYF. The CDR3, as DNA: TGTGCCAGCAGTCATGAGCTTTCATCCTACGAGCAGTACTTC. The V gene is TRBV5-5, the J gene TRBJ2-7; no clear D. Germline V gene sequence: CDR1 SGHKS, CDR2 YYEKEE (reference sequence). The CDR3 spans 14 residues. V lost 5 bases, J lost 1 base, and 13 bases lay in between.

The chain links TRBV6-5 to TRBJ1-2; D call uncertain. The CDR3 is 14 residues long. Germline lookup yields CDR1 MNHEY and CDR2 SVGAGI. V was trimmed by 7 bases and J by 8 bases, leaving 20 bases between them. CDR3 DNA: TGTGCCAGCACCAGATCCCTCGTCCGGAGCGGCTACACCTTC. It specifies CASTRSLVRSGYTF.

In DNA, the CDR3 is TGCAGCTCCGGGATACAGGGGGGATATCGCGGGGCTGAAGCTTTCTTT. Its translation: CSSGIQGGYRGAEAFF. The J gene is TRBJ1-1, the V gene TRBV29-1; 8 nucleotides align to TRBD1. This CDR3 region has 16 residues. J lost 6 bases, V lost 8 bases, and 20 bases had no gene match. The V gene's germline CDR1 is SQVTM and CDR2 ANQGSEA.

Written as DNA, the CDR3 is TGTGCCAGCAGCTTGTCCCATGGGCCCCAGGGAATTGAAAAACTGTTTTTT. Translating it yields CASSLSHGPQGIEKLFF. The chain links TRBV5-5 to TRBJ1-4; tentatively, D is TRBD1 (5 bases). V lost 1 base, J lost 7 bases, and 20 bases lay in between. This CDR3 is built from 17 residues. CDR1 is SGHKS and CDR2 is YYEKEE in the germline V gene (reference sequence).

V and J are TRBV6-1 and TRBJ2-5; 12 nucleotides match TRBD2. Germline V gene data show CDR1 as MNHNS and CDR2 as SASEGT. V lost 4 bases and J lost 4; bases outside the gene matches: 13. This CDR3 has 18 amino acids. CDR3 in amino acids: CASSVLLAGGFPGETQYF. In DNA, the CDR3 is TGTGCCAGCAGTGTATTACTAGCGGGGGGCTTCCCAGGAGAGACCCAGTACTTC.

The CDR3 region has the DNA TGTGCCAGCAGCGCCACTAGCGGGGAGGGCAATGAGCAGTTCTTC. It is translated as CASSATSGEGNEQFF. This sequence joins TRBV6-4 and TRBJ2-1; 10 nucleotides agree with TRBD2. CDR3 length: 15 residues. Germline V gene data show CDR1 as MRHNA and CDR2 as SNTAGT. V shed 6 bases and J 6 bases; nucleotides not matched to a gene: 8.

This clone turned up a few times. The chain has TRBV7-2 and TRBJ1-3, with TRBD1 identical over 8 bases. V dropped 3 bases and J dropped 0; count of bases not matched to a gene: 4. The CDR3 runs 16 residues. Looked up from germline, CDR1 is SGHTA and CDR2 is FQGNSA. The CDR3, as DNA: TGTGCCAGCAGCTTGACAGGGGTCGGCTCTGGAAACACCATATATTTT. Its translation is CASSLTGVGSGNTIYF.

This chain uses TRBV18 with TRBJ1-1; D remains ambiguous. Per the germline V gene, CDR1 is KGHSH and CDR2 is LQKENI. The V and J ends lost 4 bases and 3 bases respectively, with 9 bases between them. The CDR3 loop spans 13 amino acids. CDR3 protein: CASSQGGDTEAFF. DNA for the CDR3: TGTGCCAGCTCACAAGGCGGGGACACTGAAGCTTTCTTT.

This chain connects TRBV27 to TRBJ1-1, with 7 bases aligning to TRBD1. The germline CDR1 and CDR2 sequences are MNHEY and SMNVEV (reference sequence). This CDR3 contains 13 residues. V lost 8 bases and J lost 1; bases outside the gene matches: 4. CDR3 nucleotides: TGTGCCAGCGCACAGGGGAGGAACACTGAAGCTTTCTTT. Residues: CASAQGRNTEAFF.

The chain's CDR3 is CAISESTASGGNNEQFF. The CDR3, as DNA: TGTGCCATCAGTGAGTCGACGGCTAGCGGGGGCAACAATGAGCAGTTCTTC. The chain links TRBV10-3 to TRBJ2-1; the match to TRBD2 covers 10 bases. CDR3 size: 17 residues. V was pared by 0 bases and J by 5 bases, with 7 bases of the junction left unmatched. Germline lookup yields CDR1 ENHRY and CDR2 SYGVKD.

This rearrangement joins TRBV7-2 to TRBJ1-3, with D possibly TRBD1 on 6 matching bases. The CDR3 loop spans 13 amino acids. Germline V gives CDR1 SGHTA, CDR2 FQGNSA. V dropped 5 bases and J dropped 7 bases, with 12 bases sitting between them. Here the CDR3 DNA reads TGTGCCAGCAGCATCGGGACACACAACACCATATATTTT. Its translation: CASSIGTHNTIYF. The entire variable domain, with the rest obtained from reference TRBV7-2 and TRBJ1-3, is as follows: GAGVSQSPSNKVTEKGKDVELRCDPISGHTALYWYRQSLGQGLEFLIYFQGNSAPDKSGLPSDRFSAERTGGSVSTLTIQRTQQEDSAVYLCASSIGTHNTIYFGEGSWLTVV.

This clone was seen once. The genes are TRBV9 and TRBJ2-5; 8 bases agree with TRBD1. V lost 2 bases, J lost 5 bases, and 11 bases stayed unmatched. This CDR3 has 16 amino acids. The germline V gene encodes CDR1 SGDLS and CDR2 YYNGEE. CDR3 nucleotide sequence: TGTGCCAGCAGCGTTGGGACAGGAGCAATTATTGAGACCCAGTACTTC. It codes for CASSVGTGAIIETQYF.

The rearrangement joins TRBV6-2 or TRBV6-3 to TRBJ1-5; D not resolved. Germline V CDR1 and CDR2: MNHEY, SVGEGT. This CDR3 is built from 12 residues. V was pared by 2 bases and J by 5 bases, with 4 bases between. CDR3 in DNA: TGTGCCAGCAGTTACGGCTATCAGCCCCAGCATTTT. Its protein product is CASSYGYQPQHF.

The chain carries TRBV30 and TRBJ2-3; D is unresolved. V was trimmed by 2 bases and J by 2 bases, leaving 5 bases between them. CDR1 GTSNPN and CDR2 SVGIG come from the germline V gene (reference sequence). CDR3 length: 12 residues. The chain's CDR3 is CAWSLLTDTQYF. The CDR3 bases are TGTGCCTGGAGTCTCCTCACAGATACGCAGTATTTT.

This chain links TRBV28 with TRBJ2-2, with a weak D call TRBD1 (5 bases). Germline V lookup: CDR1 MDHEN, CDR2 SYDVKM. Trimming left V 2 bases short and J 5 bases short, with 6 bases between. The CDR3 is made up of 13 amino acids. The CDR3, as DNA: TGTGCCAGCAGTTTAGCAGGGACCGGGGAGCTGTTTTTT. This translates into CASSLAGTGELFF.

The chain combines TRBV28 with TRBJ1-2; D not certain. The CDR3 contains 14 residues. The V and J ends lost 6 bases and 4 bases respectively, with 15 bases between them. Germline V gives CDR1 MDHEN, CDR2 SYDVKM. In DNA form, the CDR3 reads TGTGCCAGCAGCCTGCCCGGGAGCTTCTATGGCTACACCTTC. Translated, it gives CASSLPGSFYGYTF.

CDR3 region: CASSSTGLMNTEAFF. The CDR3 DNA is TGTGCCAGTAGTTCGACAGGGCTCATGAACACTGAAGCTTTCTTT. The chain couples TRBV19 to TRBJ1-1; TRBD1 aligns across 7 bases. CDR3 length equals 15 residues. CDR1 is LNHDA and CDR2 is SQIVND in the germline V gene (reference sequence). V dropped 5 bases and J dropped 0; count of bases not matched to a gene: 6.

The chain combines TRBV5-6 with TRBJ2-5; 9 positions agree with TRBD1. The germline CDR1 and CDR2 sequences are SGHDT and YYEEEE. The V and J ends lost 5 bases and 5 bases, in that order; junction bases with no gene match: 10. This CDR3 has 15 residues. The DNA of the CDR3 is TGTGCCAGCAGGTTAACAGGGGGCGCGTTGGAGACCCAGTACTTC. This encodes CASRLTGGALETQYF. The variable domain in full, completed from reference TRBV5-6 and TRBJ2-5, reads DAGVTQSPTHLIKTRGQQVTLRCSPKSGHDTVSWYQQALGQGPQFIFQYYEEEERQRGNFPDRFSGHQFPNYSSELNVNALLLGDSALYLCASRLTGGALETQYFGPGTRLLVL.